A single sample is the source of the 14 T cell receptor beta chains below, sequenced in a study of blood T cell repertoires in COVID-19. Clones were read by immunoSEQ multiplex PCR, and TCRdb kept only the in-frame ones, dropping some. The sample lists some 39,000 clones; more than 65% were seen once. Sequencing was performed on peripheral blood. The receptors were sampled from a man older than 75 with acute or convalescent COVID-19.

This clone was seen ten or more times. This chain links TRBV5-1 with TRBJ2-1, with TRBD2 identical over 7 bases. Germline CDR1 SGHRS, CDR2 YFSETQ. V gave up 4 bases and J gave up 4 bases; unmatched junction bases: 8. The length of the CDR3 is 15 residues. CDR3 sequence reads: CASSLPSGDYNEQFF. The CDR3 nucleotides are TGCGCCAGCAGCCTCCCTAGCGGAGATTACAATGAGCAGTTCTTC.

This clone was recorded at least ten times. The V call is TRBV9, the J call TRBJ2-1; 7 nucleotides match TRBD2. The germline CDR1 and CDR2 sequences are SGDLS and YYNGEE. Germline trimming cut 4 bases from V and 0 bases from J; bases unmatched to any gene: 16. The CDR3 loop spans 19 amino acids. DNA for the CDR3: TGTGCCAGCAGCCACCGGAACGGGCTAGCGGTGGGCTCCTACAATGAGCAGTTCTTC. As protein: CASSHRNGLAVGSYNEQFF.

The rearrangement uses TRBV29-1 and TRBJ2-5, with 11 bases fitting TRBD2. The CDR3 spans 15 residues. V gave up 7 bases and J gave up 3 bases; unmatched junction bases: 10. The germline V gene encodes CDR1 SQVTM and CDR2 ANQGSEA. The CDR3 coding sequence is TGCAGCGCTGCCACTAGCGGGAGATTTGAAGAGACCCAGTACTTC. Translated, it gives CSAATSGRFEETQYF.

This sequence joins TRBV5-1 and TRBJ2-6; D is unclear. V was pared by 7 bases and J by 6 bases, with 8 bases between. The length of the CDR3 is 12 residues. Germline V gene sequence: CDR1 SGHRS, CDR2 YFSETQ. The chain's CDR3 is CASGPEANVLTF. The DNA of the CDR3 is TGCGCCAGCGGGCCTGAGGCCAACGTCCTGACTTTC. Drawing the rest from reference TRBV5-1 and TRBJ2-6, the complete variable domain is KAGVTQTPRYLIKTRGQQVTLSCSPISGHRSVSWYQQTPGQGLQFLFEYFSETQRNKGNFPGRFSGRQFSNSRSEMNVSTLELGDSALYLCASGPEANVLTFGAGSRLTVL.

The J gene is TRBJ2-7, the V gene TRBV9; 7 positions match TRBD2. The V segment lost 0 bases and the J segment 2 bases; nucleotides outside the gene matches: 11. Germline V lookup: CDR1 SGDLS, CDR2 YYNGEE. This CDR3 contains 17 residues. CDR3 sequence (DNA): TGTGCCAGCAGCGTAGACTCAACCCTAGCGGCACCCTACGAGCAGTACTTC. This sequence encodes CASSVDSTLAAPYEQYF.

This clone has more than one count but fewer than ten. The chain employs TRBV21-1 and TRBJ1-5. TRBV21-1 is a documented pseudogene. There are 18 residues in the CDR3. In DNA form, the CDR3 reads TGTGCCAGCAGCAAAGGCATCCTTGCGGAGGGCTACACTCAGCCCCAGCATTTT. The encoded protein is CASSKGILAEGYTQPQHF.

The genes are TRBV7-2 and TRBJ2-2, with TRBD2 as a possible D gene (6 bases). Per the germline V gene, CDR1 is SGHTA and CDR2 is FQGNSA. The CDR3 runs to 16 residues. V lost 4 bases, J lost 0 bases, and 12 bases lay in between. The CDR3 is CASSSRGLSNTGELFF. CDR3 coding DNA: TGTGCCAGCAGCTCCCGGGGACTTTCGAACACCGGGGAGCTGTTTTTT. The entire variable domain, with the rest obtained from reference TRBV7-2 and TRBJ2-2, is as follows: GAGVSQSPSNKVTEKGKDVELRCDPISGHTALYWYRQSLGQGLEFLIYFQGNSAPDKSGLPSDRFSAERTGGSVSTLTIQRTQQEDSAVYLCASSSRGLSNTGELFFGEGSRLTVL.

The chain links TRBV7-3 to TRBJ1-2, with D possibly TRBD1 on 5 matching bases. CDR1 SGHTA and CDR2 FQGTGA come from the germline V gene. The length of the CDR3 is 13 residues. V shed 5 bases and J shed 4 bases, with 11 bases lying between them. This CDR3 reads CASSGAYGYGYTF. As DNA, the CDR3 is TGTGCCAGCAGCGGGGCATACGGCTATGGCTACACCTTC.

The V gene is TRBV6-1, the J gene TRBJ2-2; maybe TRBD1 (6 bases). The CDR3 length is 15 residues. Germline values: CDR1 MNHNS, CDR2 SASEGT. The germline V and J ends were trimmed by 2 bases and 3 bases, with 10 bases remaining between them. In nucleotides, the CDR3 is TGTGCCAGCAGTGAACTGGGGGCACACACCGGGGAGCTGTTTTTT. This sequence encodes CASSELGAHTGELFF.

J is TRBJ2-3 and V is TRBV4-2; TRBD2 matches 7 bases. The CDR3 loop spans 17 amino acids. The V segment lost 4 bases and the J segment 2 bases; nucleotides outside the gene matches: 12. Germline assignment: CDR1 LGHNA and CDR2 YNFKEQ. Here the CDR3 reads CASSPNYGGTFTDTQYF. The CDR3 DNA reads TGTGCCAGCAGCCCAAACTACGGGGGGACCTTCACAGATACGCAGTATTTT.

J is TRBJ1-3 and V is TRBV7-3; TRBD1 is a possible D gene (6 bases). This CDR3 has 16 residues. Trimming left V 5 bases short and J 2 bases short, with 16 bases between. Germline-derived CDR1 and CDR2 are SGHTA and FQGTGA. The CDR3 loop is CASSPSPGTPGNTIYF. The CDR3, as DNA: TGTGCCAGCAGCCCCTCACCAGGGACACCTGGAAACACCATATATTTT.

V usage is TRBV9 and J usage is TRBJ1-3, with 7 bases identical to TRBD1. V dropped 0 bases and J dropped 3; count of bases not matched to a gene: 6. This CDR3 is 16 amino acids long. CDR1 is SGDLS and CDR2 is YYNGEE in the germline V gene. CDR3: CASSVVAGGSGNTIYF. The CDR3 DNA sequence: TGTGCCAGCAGCGTAGTGGCAGGGGGAAGTGGAAACACCATATATTTT.

The chain uses TRBV14 and TRBJ2-7; unclear D gene. CDR1 SGHDN and CDR2 FVKESK come from the germline V gene. Deletions cut 0 bases from V and 10 bases from J, with 16 bases between. The CDR3 is 14 amino acids. CDR3 coding DNA: TGTGCCAGCAGCCAAGAGGCGCGGCTCCCTCCCCAGTACTTC. This gives the protein CASSQEARLPPQYF.

The CDR3 sequence: CASSFSGRANNEQFF. In DNA form, the CDR3 reads TGTGCCAGTAGTTTTAGCGGGAGGGCCAACAATGAGCAGTTCTTC. V and J are TRBV19 and TRBJ2-1; 11 nucleotides line up with TRBD2. The CDR3 covers 15 residues. V trimming: 5 bases; J trimming: 5 bases; junction bases outside the gene matches: 5. Germline CDR1 LNHDA, CDR2 SQIVND (reference sequence).